The 30 T cell receptor beta chains below were found in one sample sequenced in a study of blood T cell repertoires in COVID-19. Profiling relied on immunoSEQ multiplex PCR, and the TCRdb table lists in-frame clones only, not all of them. In the table there are some 490,000 clones, 75% to 90% of which are singletons. Sequences were obtained from peripheral blood. Every receptor here comes from a human donor in a cohort sampled during active COVID-19.

The chain joins TRBV6-5 to TRBJ1-1, with D tentatively TRBD1 (6 bases). The V and J ends lost 2 bases and 11 bases respectively, with 15 bases between them. The germline gives CDR1 MNHEY, CDR2 SVGAGI. This CDR3 comprises 13 residues. CDR3 nucleotides: TGTGCCAGCAGTTACGGGCAGGGGCTCGGGGCTTTCTTT. It codes for CASSYGQGLGAFF.

The gene calls are TRBV2 and TRBJ1-5; D is unclear. CDR1 is SNHLY and CDR2 is FYNNEI in the germline V gene. This CDR3 region has 12 residues. Trimming left V 6 bases short and J 0 bases short, with 3 bases between. Here the CDR3 DNA reads TGTGCCAGCAGGTATAGCAATCAGCCCCAGCATTTT. It is translated as CASRYSNQPQHF.

The CDR3 DNA reads TGTGCCAGCAGTGGGGACAGGGGATACGAGCAGTACTTC. This encodes CASSGDRGYEQYF. The chain employs TRBV2 and TRBJ2-7; 10 positions match TRBD1. Trimming took 4 bases from V and 4 from J; bases not matched to a gene: 1. This CDR3 has 13 amino acids. CDR1 is SNHLY, CDR2 FYNNEI, per germline.

V usage is TRBV5-1 and J usage is TRBJ2-5; maybe TRBD1 (6 bases). Deletions cut 5 bases from V and 3 bases from J, with 17 bases between. The CDR3 loop spans 15 amino acids. Germline V gives CDR1 SGHRS, CDR2 YFSETQ. Here the CDR3 reads CASRAPTGREETQYF. In nucleotides, the CDR3 is TGCGCCAGCAGAGCTCCGACAGGACGGGAAGAGACCCAGTACTTC.

A single count supports this clone. The CDR3 protein is CASSVVDSNTGELFF. CDR3 nucleotide sequence: TGTGCCAGCAGCGTAGTTGACAGCAACACCGGGGAGCTGTTTTTT. The rearrangement links TRBV9 to TRBJ2-2; the D gene is possibly TRBD1 (5 bases). The V end was cut by 0 bases, the J end by 2 bases, with 8 bases between. This CDR3 has 15 residues. The germline V gene has CDR1 SGDLS and CDR2 YYNGEE.

Turning to this clone: A junction boundary mismatches the germline segment, possibly from a read error. The chain employs TRBV27 and TRBJ1-1; maybe TRBD1 (6 bases). The CDR3 extends over 12 amino acids. In germline, CDR1 is MNHEY, CDR2 SMNVEV (reference sequence). The CDR3 DNA follows: TGTGTCAGCAGCTCATTAGGGGGTGGGGCTTTCTTT. Residues: CVSSSLGGGAFF.

The J gene is TRBJ1-1, the V gene TRBV3-1 (or the pseudogene TRBV3-2), with 10 bases that match TRBD1. This CDR3 contains 18 residues. J gave up 1 base and V 2 bases, and 10 bases lay outside the gene matches. Germline V gene data show CDR1 as LGHDT and CDR2 as YNNKEL (reference sequence). CDR3 in amino acids: CASSQSGQGKKKNTEAFF. The CDR3 DNA reads TGTGCCAGCAGCCAATCGGGACAGGGGAAAAAGAAGAACACTGAAGCTTTCTTT.

The rearrangement links TRBV5-8 to TRBJ2-5, with D unresolved. Germline V CDR1 and CDR2: SGHTS, YDEGEE. This CDR3 comprises 12 residues. V lost 6 bases and J lost 5, with 11 bases in between. DNA for the CDR3: TGTGCCAGCACTTCCCGCGGTGAGACCCAGTACTTC. This sequence encodes CASTSRGETQYF.

CDR3 coding DNA: TGTGCCAGTAGTATTGATATTAGACAGCGCAATCAGCCCCAGCATTTT. Translated: CASSIDIRQRNQPQHF. The chain recombines TRBV19 with TRBJ1-5; TRBD1 might be the D (5 bases). The CDR3 covers 16 residues. The germline CDR1 and CDR2 sequences are LNHDA and SQIVND (reference sequence). The V and J ends lost 3 bases and 2 bases respectively, with 14 bases between them.

In its sample, this clone was seen a few times. This sequence joins TRBV19 and TRBJ1-1; D is undetermined. With 7 bases removed from V and 5 bases from J, the gap between germline ends came to 17 bases. Germline V gene sequence: CDR1 LNHDA, CDR2 SQIVND (reference sequence). The CDR3 has 14 amino acids. The CDR3 bases are TGTGCCAGTACTCCAGTCGTTGGTTTTACTGAAGCTTTCTTT. Translating it yields CASTPVVGFTEAFF.

This clone was counted a single time. The chain couples TRBV27 to TRBJ2-3; the D gene is possibly TRBD2 (6 bases). Trimming removed 8 bases from V and 3 bases from J, with 15 bases in between. This CDR3 is 14 amino acids long. Germline loops: CDR1 MNHEY, CDR2 SMNVEV (reference sequence). The CDR3 coding sequence is TGTGCCAGCCGTCCGTGGGGGGAAACAGATACGCAGTATTTT. This codes for CASRPWGETDTQYF.

The gene calls are TRBV7-2 and TRBJ2-2; D unclear. Germline values: CDR1 SGHTA, CDR2 FQGNSA. Trimming pared 5 bases from V and 9 bases from J, leaving 7 bases between. The CDR3 is 11 residues long. CDR3: CASSPRWELFF. Written as DNA, the CDR3 is TGTGCCAGCAGCCCCCGTTGGGAGCTGTTTTTT.

V is TRBV5-6 and J is TRBJ2-7, with D hard to call. CDR1 is SGHDT and CDR2 is YYEEEE in the germline V gene. The V end was cut by 2 bases, the J end by 5 bases, with 8 bases between. The CDR3 extends over 12 amino acids. The DNA for the CDR3 is TGTGCCAGCAGCTTTAGAGAACACGAGCAGTACTTC. Protein product: CASSFREHEQYF.

Only a few counts were recorded for this clone. V is TRBV10-3 and J is TRBJ1-3; possible D gene TRBD1, 6 bases. The length of the CDR3 is 15 residues. Looked up from germline, CDR1 is ENHRY and CDR2 is SYGVKD. The ends were cut back, 10 bases at V and 1 base at J, with 17 bases in the middle. For the CDR3, the DNA is TGTGCCACTCACCGGGAACAGGGTTCTGGAAACACCATATATTTT. Its protein product is CATHREQGSGNTIYF.

The V and J genes are TRBV27 and TRBJ2-1; possibly TRBD2 for D (6 bases). The CDR3 consists of 14 residues. V was trimmed by 2 bases and J by 9 bases, leaving 14 bases between them. CDR1 MNHEY and CDR2 SMNVEV come from the germline V gene (reference sequence). The CDR3 here is CASSLGQLGGEQFF. CDR3 nucleotides: TGTGCCAGCAGTTTAGGGCAGCTGGGGGGTGAGCAGTTCTTC.

The chain has TRBV15 and TRBJ2-5; 9 bases match TRBD2. Germline CDR1 LNHNV, CDR2 YYDKDF (reference sequence). V lost 5 bases and J lost 7; bases outside the gene matches: 8. This CDR3 has 14 residues. The CDR3 DNA follows: TGTGCCACCAGCGACCGGGTGCGGGAGGGGACCCAGTACTTC. This sequence encodes CATSDRVREGTQYF.

The chain is built from TRBV7-6 and TRBJ2-1, with 10 bases identical to TRBD1. Germline loops: CDR1 SGHVS, CDR2 FNYEAQ. This CDR3 comprises 15 residues. Trimming removed 7 bases from V and 2 bases from J; junction bases left unmatched: 5. CDR3 sequence: CASTRGTGAYNEQFF. DNA of the CDR3: TGTGCCAGCACCCGCGGGACAGGGGCCTACAATGAGCAGTTCTTC.

A few counts support this clone. Other DNA sequences from this sample encode an identical CDR3 as well. J is TRBJ1-5 and V is TRBV18; D gene ambiguous. CDR3 length equals 13 residues. The V and J ends lost 6 bases and 3 bases respectively, with 9 bases between them. Per the germline V gene, CDR1 is KGHSH and CDR2 is LQKENI. The CDR3 spells CASSPGVNQPQHF. The DNA of the CDR3 is TGTGCCAGCTCCCCGGGAGTCAATCAGCCCCAGCATTTT.

Worth noting for this clone: The sample contains more than one DNA sequence encoding this CDR3. V is TRBV5-1 and J is TRBJ2-1; perhaps TRBD2 as D (6 bases). V shed 4 bases and J shed 0 bases, with 23 bases lying between them. This CDR3 spans 19 amino acids. Germline V gene lookup returns CDR1 SGHRS and CDR2 YFSETQ. CDR3 amino acids: CASSPGAAGLKSSYNEQFF. CDR3 in DNA: TGCGCCAGCAGCCCCGGGGCTGCGGGACTCAAGAGCTCCTACAATGAGCAGTTCTTC.

The V gene is TRBV7-2, the J gene TRBJ1-1; TRBD1 aligns across 8 bases. This CDR3 is 15 amino acids long. Germline V CDR1 and CDR2: SGHTA, FQGNSA. Losses at the gene ends were 2 bases for V and 5 bases for J; bases not matched to a gene: 7. Written as DNA, the CDR3 is TGTGCCAGCAGCTTATATTGGACAGGGAGGACTGAAGCTTTCTTT. This encodes CASSLYWTGRTEAFF.

The J gene is TRBJ2-2, the V gene TRBV3-1 (or the pseudogene TRBV3-2); perhaps TRBD2 as D (5 bases). Germline V gives CDR1 LGHDT, CDR2 YNNKEL (reference sequence). The CDR3 sequence is 17 residues long. V lost 4 bases to trimming and J lost 4 bases, with 19 bases between them. The CDR3 spells CASSPRGGSAGTGELFF. The DNA for the CDR3 is TGTGCCAGCAGCCCTAGAGGCGGGTCTGCGGGCACCGGGGAGCTGTTTTTT.

The J gene is TRBJ2-1, the V gene TRBV4-3; D is possibly TRBD2 (7 bases). Trimming left V 3 bases short and J 8 bases short, with 11 bases between. The CDR3 runs 13 residues. The germline CDR1 and CDR2 sequences are LGHNA and YSLEER. The CDR3 region is CASSHEGGDEQFF. CDR3 DNA: TGCGCCAGCAGCCACGAGGGGGGGGATGAGCAGTTCTTC.

The rearrangement joins TRBV5-6 to TRBJ2-1, with 8 bases lining up with TRBD2. This CDR3 has 17 amino acids. After removal of 4 bases from V and 6 bases from J, the junction contained 15 bases not matched to a gene. Germline loops: CDR1 SGHDT, CDR2 YYEEEE. CDR3 DNA sequence: TGTGCCAGCAGCCTGGAGGGAGCGGGAGATGGAGTCAATGAGCAGTTCTTC. Translating gives CASSLEGAGDGVNEQFF.

This clone has a single count. The chain carries TRBV7-2 and TRBJ2-1; 9 bases match TRBD2. The V gene's germline CDR1 is SGHTA and CDR2 FQGNSA. V gave up 5 bases and J gave up 6 bases; unmatched junction bases: 11. The CDR3 loop spans 16 amino acids. In nucleotides, the CDR3 is TGTGCCAGCAGCATACGGGTAGCGGGAGCAGGCAATGAGCAGTTCTTC. Translation gives CASSIRVAGAGNEQFF.

CDR3 sequence: CASSLGQGWTGELFF. CDR3 in DNA: TGCGCCAGCAGCCTAGGACAGGGATGGACCGGGGAGCTGTTTTTT. The chain is built from TRBV5-1 and TRBJ2-2; 8 positions match TRBD1. The V segment lost 4 bases and the J segment 5 bases; nucleotides outside the gene matches: 7. Germline V lookup: CDR1 SGHRS, CDR2 YFSETQ. This CDR3 is built from 15 residues.

The chain couples TRBV6-2 or TRBV6-3 to TRBJ2-7; 10 bases are a match to TRBD2. Trimming took 2 bases from V and 2 from J; bases not matched to a gene: 15. CDR1 is MNHEY, CDR2 SVGEGT, per germline. The CDR3 has 19 residues. CDR3 sequence reads: CASSYDRGKTSGPTYEQYF. The CDR3 DNA is TGTGCCAGCAGTTACGATAGAGGAAAGACTAGCGGGCCCACCTACGAGCAGTACTTC.

The chain uses TRBV11-2 and TRBJ1-5, with a weak D call TRBD1 (5 bases). Deletions cut 5 bases from V and 4 bases from J, with 15 bases between. CDR3 length: 15 amino acids. Germline V gene lookup returns CDR1 SGHAT and CDR2 FQNNGV. The CDR3 loop reads CASSRGRGANQPQHF. The CDR3 DNA reads TGTGCCAGCAGCCGTGGGAGGGGCGCTAATCAGCCCCAGCATTTT.

This chain uses TRBV7-3 with TRBJ2-3, with D perhaps matching TRBD2 (5 bases). The CDR3 runs 14 residues. V gave up 4 bases and J gave up 7 bases, with 15 bases separating them. Germline V CDR1 and CDR2: SGHTA, FQGTGA. The CDR3 sequence is CASSSGVNPNTQYF. The CDR3 DNA reads TGTGCCAGCAGCTCCGGGGTCAACCCCAATACGCAGTATTTT.

J is TRBJ2-5 and V is TRBV12-3 or TRBV12-4; D remains ambiguous. The CDR3 has 12 residues. Trimming took 3 bases from V and 5 from J, leaving 7 bases between them. The CDR3 here is CASSFLRETQYF. DNA of the CDR3: TGTGCCAGCAGTTTCCTACGGGAGACCCAGTACTTC.

This clone was found once. The J gene is TRBJ2-7, the V gene TRBV28, with 8 bases aligning to TRBD1. The length of the CDR3 is 14 residues. The trim removed 6 bases at V and 5 bases at J, leaving 9 bases unmatched. Germline CDR1 and CDR2: MDHEN and SYDVKM. DNA of the CDR3: TGTGCCAGCAGCAAACAGGGGGGTTCCAACGAGCAGTACTTC. The encoded protein is CASSKQGGSNEQYF.